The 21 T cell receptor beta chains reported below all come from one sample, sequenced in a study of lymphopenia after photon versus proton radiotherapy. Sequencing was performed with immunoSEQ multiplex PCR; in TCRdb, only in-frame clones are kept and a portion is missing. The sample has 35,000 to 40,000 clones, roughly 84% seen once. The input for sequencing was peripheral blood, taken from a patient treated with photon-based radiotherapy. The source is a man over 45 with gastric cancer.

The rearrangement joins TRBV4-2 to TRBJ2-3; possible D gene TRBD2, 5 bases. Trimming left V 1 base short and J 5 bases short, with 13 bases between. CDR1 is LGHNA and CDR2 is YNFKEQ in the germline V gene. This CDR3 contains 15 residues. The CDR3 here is CASSQGDSEIDTQYF. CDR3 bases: TGTGCCAGCAGCCAAGGTGATAGCGAAATAGATACGCAGTATTTT.

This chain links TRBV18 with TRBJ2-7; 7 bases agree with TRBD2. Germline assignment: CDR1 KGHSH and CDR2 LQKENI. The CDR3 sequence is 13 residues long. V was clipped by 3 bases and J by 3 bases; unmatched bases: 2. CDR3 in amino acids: CASSPGRDYEQYF. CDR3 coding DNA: TGTGCCAGCTCACCTGGGAGGGACTACGAGCAGTACTTC.

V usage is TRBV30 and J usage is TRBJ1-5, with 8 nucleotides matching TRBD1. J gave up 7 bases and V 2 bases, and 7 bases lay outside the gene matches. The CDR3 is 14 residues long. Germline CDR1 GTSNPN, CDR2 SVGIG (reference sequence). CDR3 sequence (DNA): TGTGCCTGGAGTCAAGGACAGGGTCAACAGCCCCAGCATTTT. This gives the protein CAWSQGQGQQPQHF.

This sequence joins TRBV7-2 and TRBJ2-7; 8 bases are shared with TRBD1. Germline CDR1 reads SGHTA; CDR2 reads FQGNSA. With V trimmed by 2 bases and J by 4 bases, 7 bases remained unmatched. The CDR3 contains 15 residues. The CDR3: CASSLRGQGAYEQYF. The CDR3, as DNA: TGTGCCAGCAGCTTAAGGGGTCAGGGGGCTTACGAGCAGTACTTC. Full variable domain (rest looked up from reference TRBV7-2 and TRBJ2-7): GAGVSQSPSNKVTEKGKDVELRCDPISGHTALYWYRQSLGQGLEFLIYFQGNSAPDKSGLPSDRFSAERTGGSVSTLTIQRTQQEDSAVYLCASSLRGQGAYEQYFGPGTRLTVT.

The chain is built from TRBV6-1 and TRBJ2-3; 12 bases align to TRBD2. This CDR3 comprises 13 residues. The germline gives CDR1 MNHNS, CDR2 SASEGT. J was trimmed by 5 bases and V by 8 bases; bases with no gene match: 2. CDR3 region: CASWTSGKDTQYF. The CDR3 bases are TGTGCCAGCTGGACTAGCGGGAAAGATACGCAGTATTTT.

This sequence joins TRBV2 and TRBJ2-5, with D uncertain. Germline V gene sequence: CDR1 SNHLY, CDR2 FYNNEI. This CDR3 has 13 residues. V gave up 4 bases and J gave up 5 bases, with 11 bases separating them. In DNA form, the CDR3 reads TGTGCCAGCAGTGCCCGTCAGCCCGAGACCCAGTACTTC. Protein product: CASSARQPETQYF.

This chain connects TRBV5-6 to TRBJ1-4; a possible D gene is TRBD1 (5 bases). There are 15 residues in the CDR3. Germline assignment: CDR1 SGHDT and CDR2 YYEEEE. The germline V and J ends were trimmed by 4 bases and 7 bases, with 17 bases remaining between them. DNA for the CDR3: TGTGCCAGCAGCCCCGGACAAAGAGGGTCTGAAAAACTGTTTTTT. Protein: CASSPGQRGSEKLFF.

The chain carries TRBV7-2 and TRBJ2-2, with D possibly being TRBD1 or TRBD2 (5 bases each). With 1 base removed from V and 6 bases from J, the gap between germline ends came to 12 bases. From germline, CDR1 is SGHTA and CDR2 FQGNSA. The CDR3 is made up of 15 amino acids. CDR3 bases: TGTGCCAGCAGCTTAGGAGGGGAGAGGGCCGGGGAGCTGTTTTTT. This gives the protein CASSLGGERAGELFF.

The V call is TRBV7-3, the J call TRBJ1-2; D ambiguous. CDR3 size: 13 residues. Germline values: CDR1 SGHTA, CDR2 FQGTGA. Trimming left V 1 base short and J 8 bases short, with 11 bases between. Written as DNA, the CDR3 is TGTGCCAGCAGCTTAAACAGTCTCGGCGGCTACACCTTC. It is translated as CASSLNSLGGYTF.

CDR3 DNA: TGTGCCAGCAGCTACACCGGGACTAGCGGGAGGGATTACAATGAGCAGTTCTTC. Translation: CASSYTGTSGRDYNEQFF. The rearrangement uses TRBV9 and TRBJ2-1; the match to TRBD2 covers 16 bases. Trimming took 4 bases from V and 4 from J; bases not matched to a gene: 8. Germline V gene sequence: CDR1 SGDLS, CDR2 YYNGEE. The CDR3 has 18 residues. The full variable domain, its missing parts supplied by reference TRBV9 and TRBJ2-1, is DSGVTQTPKHLITATGQRVTLRCSPRSGDLSVYWYQQSLDQGLQFLIQYYNGEERAKGNILERFSAQQFPDLHSELNLSSLELGDSALYFCASSYTGTSGRDYNEQFFGPGTRLTVL.

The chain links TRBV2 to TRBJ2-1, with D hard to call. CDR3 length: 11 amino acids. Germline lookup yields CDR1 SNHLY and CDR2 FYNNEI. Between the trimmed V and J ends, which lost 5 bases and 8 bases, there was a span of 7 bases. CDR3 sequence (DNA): TGTGCCAGCAGTTTCGAGTATGAGCAGTTCTTC. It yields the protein CASSFEYEQFF. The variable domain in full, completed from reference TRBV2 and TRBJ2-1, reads EPEVTQTPSHQVTQMGQEVILRCVPISNHLYFYWYRQILGQKVEFLVSFYNNEISEKSEIFDDQFSVERPDGSNFTLKIRSTKLEDSAMYFCASSFEYEQFFGPGTRLTVL.

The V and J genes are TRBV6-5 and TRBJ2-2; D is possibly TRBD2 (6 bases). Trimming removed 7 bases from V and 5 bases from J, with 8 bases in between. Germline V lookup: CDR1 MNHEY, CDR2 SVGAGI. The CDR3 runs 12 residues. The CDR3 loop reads CASNGGTGELFF. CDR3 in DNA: TGTGCCAGCAATGGGGGGACCGGGGAGCTGTTTTTT.

CDR3 coding DNA: TGTGCCAGCAGTTTAGGGGGGAGTGCCTACGAGCAGTACTTC. Its protein is CASSLGGSAYEQYF. This rearrangement joins TRBV28 to TRBJ2-7; perhaps TRBD2 as D (6 bases). This CDR3 has 14 residues. Germline V gene data show CDR1 as MDHEN and CDR2 as SYDVKM. With 2 bases removed from V and 2 bases from J, the gap between germline ends came to 10 bases.

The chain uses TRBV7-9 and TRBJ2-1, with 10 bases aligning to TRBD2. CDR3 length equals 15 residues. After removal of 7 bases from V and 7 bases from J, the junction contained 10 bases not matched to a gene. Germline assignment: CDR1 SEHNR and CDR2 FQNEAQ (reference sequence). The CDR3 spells CASTREASGRNEQFF. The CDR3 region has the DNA TGTGCCAGCACCCGAGAGGCTAGCGGGAGAAATGAGCAGTTCTTC. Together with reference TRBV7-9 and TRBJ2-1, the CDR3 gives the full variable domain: DTGVSQNPRHKITKRGQNVTFRCDPISEHNRLYWYRQTLGQGPEFLTYFQNEAQLEKSRLLSDRFSAERPKGSFSTLEIQRTEQGDSAMYLCASTREASGRNEQFFGPGTRLTVL.

CDR3 DNA sequence: TGTGCCAGCAGTTACCGGACCTTACGCCAGAACACTGAAGCTTTCTTT. This encodes CASSYRTLRQNTEAFF. The chain combines TRBV6-5 with TRBJ1-1; D unclear. Looked up from germline, CDR1 is MNHEY and CDR2 is SVGAGI. Trimming removed 2 bases from V and 1 base from J, with 14 bases in between. This CDR3 spans 16 amino acids.

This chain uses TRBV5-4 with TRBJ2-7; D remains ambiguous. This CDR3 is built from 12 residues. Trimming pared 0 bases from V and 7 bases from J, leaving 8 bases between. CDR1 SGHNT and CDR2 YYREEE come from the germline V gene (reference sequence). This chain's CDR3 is CASSLEAEEQYF. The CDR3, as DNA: TGTGCCAGCAGCTTGGAGGCAGAAGAGCAGTACTTC.

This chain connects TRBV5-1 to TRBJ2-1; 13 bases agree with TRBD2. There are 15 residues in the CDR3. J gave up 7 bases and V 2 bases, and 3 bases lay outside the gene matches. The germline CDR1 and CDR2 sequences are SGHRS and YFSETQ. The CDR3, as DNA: TGCGCCAGCAGCTTACTAGCGGGAGGGCGGAATGAGCAGTTCTTC. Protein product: CASSLLAGGRNEQFF. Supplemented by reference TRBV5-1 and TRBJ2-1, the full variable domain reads KAGVTQTPRYLIKTRGQQVTLSCSPISGHRSVSWYQQTPGQGLQFLFEYFSETQRNKGNFPGRFSGRQFSNSRSEMNVSTLELGDSALYLCASSLLAGGRNEQFFGPGTRLTVL.

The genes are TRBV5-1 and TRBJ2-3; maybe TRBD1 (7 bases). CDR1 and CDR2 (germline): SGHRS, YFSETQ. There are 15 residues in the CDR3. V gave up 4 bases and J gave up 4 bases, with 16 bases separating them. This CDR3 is CASSLYDRDSDTQYF. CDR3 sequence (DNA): TGCGCCAGCAGCCTTTACGACAGGGACTCAGATACGCAGTATTTT. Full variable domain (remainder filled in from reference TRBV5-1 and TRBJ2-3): KAGVTQTPRYLIKTRGQQVTLSCSPISGHRSVSWYQQTPGQGLQFLFEYFSETQRNKGNFPGRFSGRQFSNSRSEMNVSTLELGDSALYLCASSLYDRDSDTQYFGPGTRLTVL.

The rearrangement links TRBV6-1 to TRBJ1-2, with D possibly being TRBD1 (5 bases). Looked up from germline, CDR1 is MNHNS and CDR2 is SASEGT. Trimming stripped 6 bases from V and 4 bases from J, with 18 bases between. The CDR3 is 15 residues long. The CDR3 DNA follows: TGTGCCAGCAGAACCGGGGGACTGATTGGCTATGGCTACACCTTC. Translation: CASRTGGLIGYGYTF.

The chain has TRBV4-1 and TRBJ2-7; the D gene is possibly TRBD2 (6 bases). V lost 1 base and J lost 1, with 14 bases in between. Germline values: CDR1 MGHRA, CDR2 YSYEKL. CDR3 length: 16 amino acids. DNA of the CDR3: TGCGCCAGCAGCCAAGGGGGGGTAGGCGTATCCTACGAGCAGTACTTC. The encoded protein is CASSQGGVGVSYEQYF.

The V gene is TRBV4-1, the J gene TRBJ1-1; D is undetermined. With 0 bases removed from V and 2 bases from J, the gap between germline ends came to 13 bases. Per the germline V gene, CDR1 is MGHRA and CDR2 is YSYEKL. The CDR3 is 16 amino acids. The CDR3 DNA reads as TGCGCCAGCAGCCAAGAGCTCTACGGAGGAAACACTGAAGCTTTCTTT. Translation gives CASSQELYGGNTEAFF.